The 10 T cell receptor beta chains below come from one sample, sequenced in a study of cytomegalovirus exposure and HLA in healthy donors. It was with 60 Vbeta and 13 Jbeta primers that the PCR ran. Profiling relied on immunoSEQ multiplex PCR, and the TCRdb table lists in-frame clones only, not all of them. In total, the table holds about 67,000 clones. Sequences were obtained from PBMCs. These receptors were collected from a boy aged 5-17 years in good health and CMV-seronegative.

The chain couples TRBV9 to TRBJ1-1; D is unclear. Trimming pared 2 bases from V and 1 base from J, leaving 6 bases between. The CDR3 is 13 residues long. Germline V gives CDR1 SGDLS, CDR2 YYNGEE. The DNA for the CDR3 is TGTGCCAGCAGCGTTAGCGAGAACACTGAAGCTTTCTTT. It translates to CASSVSENTEAFF. The variable domain in full, completed from reference TRBV9 and TRBJ1-1, reads DSGVTQTPKHLITATGQRVTLRCSPRSGDLSVYWYQQSLDQGLQFLIQYYNGEERAKGNILERFSAQQFPDLHSELNLSSLELGDSALYFCASSVSENTEAFFGQGTRLTVV.

The V call is TRBV9, the J call TRBJ2-5, with 8 nucleotides matching TRBD1. CDR1 is SGDLS and CDR2 is YYNGEE in the germline V gene. J gave up 0 bases and V 1 base, and 2 bases lay outside the gene matches. The CDR3 is made up of 15 amino acids. The CDR3 loop is CASSVRQGYQETQYF. CDR3 sequence (DNA): TGTGCCAGCAGCGTAAGACAGGGGTACCAAGAGACCCAGTACTTC.

The V call is TRBV7-3, the J call TRBJ2-7; TRBD2 matches 11 bases. Germline V lookup: CDR1 SGHTA, CDR2 FQGTGA. Germline trimming cut 3 bases from V and 2 bases from J; bases unmatched to any gene: 3. This CDR3 has 15 amino acids. The CDR3 bases are TGTGCCAGCAGCTTGACTAGCGGGATCGCCTACGAGCAGTACTTC. It codes for CASSLTSGIAYEQYF.

This sequence joins TRBV7-2 and TRBJ1-5; no clear D. This CDR3 is built from 15 residues. Germline CDR1 SGHTA, CDR2 FQGNSA. V lost 5 bases and J lost 0, with 11 bases in between. The CDR3 region has the DNA TGTGCCAGCAGCCCACGAGCCCATAGCAATCAGCCCCAGCATTTT. Protein: CASSPRAHSNQPQHF. Supplemented by reference TRBV7-2 and TRBJ1-5, the full variable domain reads GAGVSQSPSNKVTEKGKDVELRCDPISGHTALYWYRQSLGQGLEFLIYFQGNSAPDKSGLPSDRFSAERTGGSVSTLTIQRTQQEDSAVYLCASSPRAHSNQPQHFGDGTRLSIL.

The gene calls are TRBV5-1 and TRBJ2-7; D uncertain. Germline V gene lookup returns CDR1 SGHRS and CDR2 YFSETQ. This CDR3 region has 15 residues. V lost 0 bases, J lost 0 bases, and 10 bases lay in between. The CDR3 reads CASSLGGSSSYEQYF. In DNA, the CDR3 is TGCGCCAGCAGCTTGGGAGGTAGCTCCTCCTACGAGCAGTACTTC.

The genes are TRBV27 and TRBJ1-2; TRBD1 aligns across 11 bases. The CDR3 consists of 12 residues. The trim removed 11 bases at V and 5 bases at J, leaving 4 bases unmatched. CDR1 and CDR2 from the germline V gene are MNHEY and SMNVEV (reference sequence). Here the CDR3 DNA reads TGTGCCGTCCGGGACAGGGGGTATGGCTACACCTTC. Amino acids: CAVRDRGYGYTF.

The genes are TRBV5-1 and TRBJ2-1; 12 bases line up with TRBD2. The CDR3 is made up of 15 amino acids. The junction had 3 bases not matched to a gene; V was cut back by 0 bases and J by 8 bases. Germline CDR1 is SGHRS and CDR2 is YFSETQ. This chain's CDR3 is CASSLGTSGTHEQFF. The CDR3 DNA follows: TGCGCCAGCAGCTTGGGGACTAGCGGGACCCATGAGCAGTTCTTC.

V usage is TRBV9 and J usage is TRBJ2-5, with 7 bases aligning to TRBD2. This CDR3 comprises 15 residues. J lost 5 bases, V lost 0 bases, and 7 bases had no gene match. The germline gives CDR1 SGDLS, CDR2 YYNGEE. The CDR3 loop is CASSVGEGLAETQYF. The CDR3 DNA follows: TGTGCCAGCAGCGTAGGGGAGGGCCTAGCTGAGACCCAGTACTTC.

In DNA form, the CDR3 reads TGTGCCACCCACGCTGGAGGGGCGAACACCGGGGAGCTGTTTTTT. Translating it yields CATHAGGANTGELFF. The rearrangement uses TRBV10-3 and TRBJ2-2, with D possibly being TRBD2 (6 bases). Germline V gene data show CDR1 as ENHRY and CDR2 as SYGVKD. The CDR3 is 15 amino acids. Trimming pared 10 bases from V and 0 bases from J, leaving 15 bases between.

This chain connects TRBV2 to TRBJ1-2; 10 bases agree with TRBD1. The CDR3 is made up of 13 amino acids. From germline, CDR1 is SNHLY and CDR2 FYNNEI. The V gene end was trimmed by 4 bases and the J gene end by 8 bases; junction bases not matched to a gene: 4. The CDR3 spells CASSAGTGDGYTF. The CDR3, as DNA: TGTGCCAGCAGTGCCGGGACAGGGGACGGCTACACCTTC.